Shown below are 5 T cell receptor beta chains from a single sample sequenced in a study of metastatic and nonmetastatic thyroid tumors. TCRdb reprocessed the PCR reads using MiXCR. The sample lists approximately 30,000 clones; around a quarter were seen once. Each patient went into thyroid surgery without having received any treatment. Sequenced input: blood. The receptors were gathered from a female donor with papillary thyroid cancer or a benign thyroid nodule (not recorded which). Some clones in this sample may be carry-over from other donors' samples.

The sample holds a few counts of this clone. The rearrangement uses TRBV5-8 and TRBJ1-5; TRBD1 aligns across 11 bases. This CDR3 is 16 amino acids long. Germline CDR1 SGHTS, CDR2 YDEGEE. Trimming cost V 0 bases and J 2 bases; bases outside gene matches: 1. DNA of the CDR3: TGTGCCAGCAGCTTGGGGACAGGGGGCGGCAATCAGCCCCAGCATTTT. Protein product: CASSLGTGGGNQPQHF.

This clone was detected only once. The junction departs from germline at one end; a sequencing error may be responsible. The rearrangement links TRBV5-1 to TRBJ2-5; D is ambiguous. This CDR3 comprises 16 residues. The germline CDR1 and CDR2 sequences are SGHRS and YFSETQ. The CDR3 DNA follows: TGCGCCAGCAGCTTGGTTTCCCCGAGCCACCACGAGACCCAGTACTTC. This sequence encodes CASSLVSPSHHETQYF.

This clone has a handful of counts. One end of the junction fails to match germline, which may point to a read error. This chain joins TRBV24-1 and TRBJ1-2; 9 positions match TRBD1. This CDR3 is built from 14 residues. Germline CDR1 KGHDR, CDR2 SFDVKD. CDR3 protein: CATPGTGYGDGHTF. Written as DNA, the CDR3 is TGTGCCACACCTGGGACAGGGTATGGGGATGGCCACACCTTC.

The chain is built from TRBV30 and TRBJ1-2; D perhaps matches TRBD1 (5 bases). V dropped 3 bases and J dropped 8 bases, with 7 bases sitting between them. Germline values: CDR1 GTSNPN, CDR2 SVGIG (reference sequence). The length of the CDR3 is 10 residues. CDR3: CAWSRDGYTF. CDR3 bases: TGTGCCTGGAGCCGGGACGGCTACACCTTC.

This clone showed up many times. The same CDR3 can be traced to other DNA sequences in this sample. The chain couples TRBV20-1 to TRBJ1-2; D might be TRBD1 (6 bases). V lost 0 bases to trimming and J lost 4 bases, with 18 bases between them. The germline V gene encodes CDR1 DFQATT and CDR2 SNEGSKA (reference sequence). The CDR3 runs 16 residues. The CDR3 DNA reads TGCAGTGCTAGAGATGGAATTTCGGGGGGCCCCTATGGCTACACCTTC. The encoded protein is CSARDGISGGPYGYTF.